This TCR beta chain emerged from a study of cytomegalovirus exposure and HLA in healthy donors. Generated by immunoSEQ multiplex PCR, the TCRdb table keeps only in-frame clones and is missing some. This table has over 200,000 clones, around 87% appearing once. General study findings and limits: Among TCR sequences, most were rare, though some public TCRs appeared in many donors.

V lost 2 bases and J lost 0, with 8 bases in between. The CDR3 length is 15 residues. Per germline, CDR1 MDHEN and CDR2 SYDVKM. Remarks on this clone: What it binds is not known.

The chain combines TRBV28 with TRBJ2-1, with D hard to call. This TCR derives from a woman aged 18-35 years in good health and CMV-seropositive. What was sequenced was PBMCs. The CDR3 here is CASSLIRVSYNEQFF. The CDR3 coding sequence is TGTGCCAGCAGTTTAATCCGGGTCTCCTACAATGAGCAGTTCTTC.